Sequencing of this T cell receptor (beta chain) was carried out in a study of T-cell reconstitution after alpha-beta-depleted transplantation in children. TCRbeta library construction was performed incorporating unique molecular identifiers. TCRdb re-derived calls from the PCR reads in MiXCR, one entry per CDR3 protein. The sample lists around 800,000 distinct CDR3 sequences, roughly 15% occurring once. The table lists this clonotype with a few counts. This receptor was taken from a male patient younger than 18 who had a stem cell transplant for acute lymphoblastic leukemia, so the T cells may come from the graft donor. Here the sequenced sample was PBMCs, mostly from graft donor cells, taken 360 days after TCRalphabeta/CD19-depleted stem cell transplant.

In DNA form, the CDR3 reads TGCGCCAGCAGCCAAGTGTCAGGGTTTAGCTCCTACGAGCAGTACTTC. This gives the protein CASSQVSGFSSYEQYF. The chain links TRBV4-1 to TRBJ2-7; possibly TRBD1 for D (5 bases). This CDR3 has 16 residues. V lost 1 base and J 0 bases, leaving 13 bases between the germline ends. Germline values: CDR1 MGHRA, CDR2 YSYEKL.